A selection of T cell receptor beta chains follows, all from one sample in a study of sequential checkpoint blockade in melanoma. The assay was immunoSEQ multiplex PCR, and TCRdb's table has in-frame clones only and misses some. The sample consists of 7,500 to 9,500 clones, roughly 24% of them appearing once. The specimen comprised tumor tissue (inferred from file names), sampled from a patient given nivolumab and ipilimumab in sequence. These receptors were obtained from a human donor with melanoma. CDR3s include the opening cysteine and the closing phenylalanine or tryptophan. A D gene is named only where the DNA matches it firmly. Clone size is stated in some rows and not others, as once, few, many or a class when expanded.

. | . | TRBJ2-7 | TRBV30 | TGTGCCTGGAGCCTCACATCCTACGAGCAGTACTTC | CAWSLTSYEQYF
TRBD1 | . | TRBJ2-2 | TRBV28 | TGTGCCAGCAGTTTATTCAGGGGGTCCGGGGAGCTGTTTTTT | CASSLFRGSGELFF
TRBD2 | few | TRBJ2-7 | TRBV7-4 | TGTGCCAGCAGCTTAAGCGGGATCGACGAGCAGTACTTC | CASSLSGIDEQYF
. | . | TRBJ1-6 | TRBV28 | TGTGCCAGCAGCCCCTTCCGGGACACGGCCCTCCACTTT | CASSPFRDTALHF
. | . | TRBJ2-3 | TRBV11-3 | TGTGCCAGCAGCTTAGAGGCTGGATACACAGATACGCAGTATTTT | CASSLEAGYTDTQYF
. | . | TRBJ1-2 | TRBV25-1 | TGTGCCAGCAGTGAATCAGGCAGGGCCACGGGTGGCTACACCTTC | CASSESGRATGGYTF
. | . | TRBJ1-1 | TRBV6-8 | TGTGCCAGCAGCGCAGGGAACACTGAAGCTTTCTTT | CASSAGNTEAFF
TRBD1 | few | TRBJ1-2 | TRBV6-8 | TGTGCCAGCAGTCGACAGGGGGCAAGATGGTATGGCTACACCTTC | CASSRQGARWYGYTF
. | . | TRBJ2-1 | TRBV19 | TGTGCCAGTAGTCTCCTTGACCGAGGTGAGCAGTTCTTC | CASSLLDRGEQFF
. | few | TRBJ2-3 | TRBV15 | TGTGCCACCAGCAGAATACTACAGGGCCCTAGCACAGATACGCAGTATTTT | CATSRILQGPSTDTQYF
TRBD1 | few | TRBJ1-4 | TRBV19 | TGTGCCAGTAGTGTCCCGGGACAGGGAAGTGAAAAACTGTTTTTT | CASSVPGQGSEKLFF